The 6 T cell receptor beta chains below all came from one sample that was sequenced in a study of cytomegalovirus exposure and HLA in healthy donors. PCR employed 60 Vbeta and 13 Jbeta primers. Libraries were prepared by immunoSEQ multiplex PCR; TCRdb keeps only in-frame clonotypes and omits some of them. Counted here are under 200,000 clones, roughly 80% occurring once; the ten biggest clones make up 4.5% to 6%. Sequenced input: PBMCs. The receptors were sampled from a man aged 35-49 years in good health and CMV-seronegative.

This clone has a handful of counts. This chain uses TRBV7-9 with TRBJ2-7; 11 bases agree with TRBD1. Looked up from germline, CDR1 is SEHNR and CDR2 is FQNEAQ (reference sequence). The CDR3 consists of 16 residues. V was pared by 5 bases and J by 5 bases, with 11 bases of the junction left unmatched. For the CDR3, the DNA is TGTGCCAGCAGCCCCTGGACAGGGGGCGTGAGGAACGAGCAGTACTTC. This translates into CASSPWTGGVRNEQYF.

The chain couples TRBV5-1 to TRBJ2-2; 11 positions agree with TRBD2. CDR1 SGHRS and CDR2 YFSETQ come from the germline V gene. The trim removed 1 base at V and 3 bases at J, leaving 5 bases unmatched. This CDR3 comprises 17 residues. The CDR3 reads CASSLTPGLADTGELFF. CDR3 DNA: TGCGCCAGCAGCTTGACTCCGGGACTAGCGGACACCGGGGAGCTGTTTTTT.

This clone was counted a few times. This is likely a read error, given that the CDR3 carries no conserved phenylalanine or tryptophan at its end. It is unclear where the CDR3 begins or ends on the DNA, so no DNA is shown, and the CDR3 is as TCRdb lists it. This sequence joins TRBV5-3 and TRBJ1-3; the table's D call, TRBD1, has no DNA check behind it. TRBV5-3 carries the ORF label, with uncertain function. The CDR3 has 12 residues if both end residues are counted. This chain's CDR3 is CARSLVGQRTQI.

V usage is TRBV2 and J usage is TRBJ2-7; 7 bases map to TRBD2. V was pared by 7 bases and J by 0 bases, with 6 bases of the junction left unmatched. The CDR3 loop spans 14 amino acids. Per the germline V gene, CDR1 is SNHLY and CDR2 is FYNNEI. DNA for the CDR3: TGTGCCAGCAAACAGCGGGACTCCTCCTACGAGCAGTACTTC. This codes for CASKQRDSSYEQYF.

This chain's CDR3 is CASSSSGRGYGELFF. Written as DNA, the CDR3 is TGTGCCAGCAGCTCGAGCGGGAGAGGATACGGGGAGCTGTTTTTT. The V and J genes are TRBV7-2 and TRBJ2-2, with 8 positions matching TRBD2. CDR1 and CDR2 (germline): SGHTA, FQGNSA. The ends lost 4 bases at V and 7 bases at J; junction bases unmatched: 8. This CDR3 has 15 residues.

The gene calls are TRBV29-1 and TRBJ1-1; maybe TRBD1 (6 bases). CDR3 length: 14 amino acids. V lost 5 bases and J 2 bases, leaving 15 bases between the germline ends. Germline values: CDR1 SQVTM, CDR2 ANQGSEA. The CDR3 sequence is CSVTLPGTNTEAFF. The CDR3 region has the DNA TGCAGCGTTACCCTCCCCGGGACAAACACTGAAGCTTTCTTT.